This T cell receptor beta chain comes out of a study of CD8 T cells in Susac syndrome. The study's findings and limits: In Susac syndrome, CD4+ T cell repertoires lacked any clonal expansion.

The sample holds one count of this clonotype. The antigen remains unidentified. The CDR3 is made up of 13 amino acids. The V gene lost 3 bases and the J gene lost 4 bases, with 9 bases spanning the gap. CDR1 and CDR2 (germline): MNHEY, SMNVEV (reference sequence). Random hexamers were used to reverse transcribe an amount of roughly 0.5 to 1 ug RNA. TCRdb ran MiXCR on the immunoSEQ multiplex PCR reads and lists one entry per CDR3 protein. The profile shows roughly 150,000 distinct CDR3 sequences, 85% to 95% of them singletons. Through negative isolation, CD4+ and CD8+ T cells were obtained, while TEMRA cells were enriched using FACS.

The chain recombines TRBV27 with TRBJ2-5; D is unclear. The sequencing sample was made of CD4+ T cells from PBMCs. The source is a human donor with Susac syndrome. CDR3 sequence reads: CASSFKVRETQYF. In DNA, the CDR3 is TGTGCCAGCAGTTTTAAGGTCCGAGAGACCCAGTACTTC.